What follows is one T cell receptor (beta chain) and its context. All the people who gave samples were healthy bone marrow donors. The sample comes from a study of cytomegalovirus exposure and HLA in healthy donors. Use of 60 Vbeta and 13 Jbeta primers characterized the PCR. Sequenced by immunoSEQ multiplex PCR; TCRdb stores in-frame clones only, minus some. The table has 200,000 to 300,000 clones, about 83% seen once. Germline V CDR1 and CDR2: ENHRY, SYGVKD. J was trimmed by 7 bases and V by 6 bases; bases with no gene match: 11. This CDR3 comprises 14 residues. The receptor was isolated from a woman between 35 and 50 years old in good health and CMV-seropositive. The J gene is TRBJ1-2, the V gene TRBV10-3, with TRBD1 identical over 7 bases. What was sequenced was PBMCs. In DNA form, the CDR3 reads TGTGCCATCAGATCGGACAGGAGCCAATTTGGCTACACCTTC. As protein: CAIRSDRSQFGYTF.